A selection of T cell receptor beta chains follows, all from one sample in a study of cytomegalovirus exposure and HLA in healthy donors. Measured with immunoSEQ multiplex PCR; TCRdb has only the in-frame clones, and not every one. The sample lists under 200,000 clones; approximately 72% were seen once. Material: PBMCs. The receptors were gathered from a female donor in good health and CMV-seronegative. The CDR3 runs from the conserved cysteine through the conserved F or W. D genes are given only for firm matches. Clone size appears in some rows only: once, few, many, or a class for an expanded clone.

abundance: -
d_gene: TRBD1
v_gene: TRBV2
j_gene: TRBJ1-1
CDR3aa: CASSLGQGAFF
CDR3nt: TGTGCCAGCAGTTTAGGACAGGGAGCTTTCTTT

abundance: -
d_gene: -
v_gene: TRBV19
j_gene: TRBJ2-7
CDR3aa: CASTPTRLPTNDEQYF
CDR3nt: TGTGCCAGTACCCCCACCCGGCTACCGACTAACGACGAGCAGTACTTC

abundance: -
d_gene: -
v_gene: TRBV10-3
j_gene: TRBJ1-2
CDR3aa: CAISAGQNYGYTF
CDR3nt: TGTGCCATCAGTGCCGGACAGAACTATGGCTACACCTTC

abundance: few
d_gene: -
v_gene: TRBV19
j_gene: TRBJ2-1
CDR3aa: CASSIVLAGPYNEQFF
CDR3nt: TGTGCCAGTAGTATAGTATTGGCAGGGCCGTACAATGAGCAGTTCTTC

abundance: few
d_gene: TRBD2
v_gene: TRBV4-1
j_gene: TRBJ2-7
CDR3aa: CASSQERGGPPYEQYF
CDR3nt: TGCGCCAGCAGCCAAGAACGGGGGGGGCCGCCCTACGAGCAGTACTTC

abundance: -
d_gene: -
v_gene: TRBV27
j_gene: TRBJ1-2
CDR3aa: CASSYRQASTYGYTF
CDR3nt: TGTGCCAGCAGCTACCGACAGGCTTCTACCTATGGCTACACCTTC

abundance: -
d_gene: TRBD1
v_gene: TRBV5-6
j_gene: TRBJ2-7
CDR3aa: CASSFRQGNTYEQYF
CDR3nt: TGTGCCAGCAGCTTCCGACAGGGTAACACCTACGAGCAGTACTTC

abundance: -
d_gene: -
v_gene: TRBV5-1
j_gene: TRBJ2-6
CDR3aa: CASSLRNPGSGANVLTF
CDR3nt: TGCGCCAGCAGCCTCAGGAATCCTGGCTCTGGGGCCAACGTCCTGACTTTC

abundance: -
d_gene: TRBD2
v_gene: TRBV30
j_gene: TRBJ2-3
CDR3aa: CAWSGRGGTRVWEADTQYF
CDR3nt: TGTGCCTGGAGTGGACGGGGGGGCACGAGGGTCTGGGAAGCAGATACGCAGTATTTT

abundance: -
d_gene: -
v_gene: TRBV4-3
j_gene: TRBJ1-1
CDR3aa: CASSRETGSNTEAFF
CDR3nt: TGCGCCAGCAGCCGAGAGACTGGTTCGAACACTGAAGCTTTCTTT

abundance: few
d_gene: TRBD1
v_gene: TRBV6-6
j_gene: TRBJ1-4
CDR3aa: CASSWDRVEKLFF
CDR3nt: TGTGCCAGCAGTTGGGACAGGGTTGAAAAACTGTTTTTT

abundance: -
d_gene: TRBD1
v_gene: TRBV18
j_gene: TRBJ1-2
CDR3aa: CASSPSGDRAYGYTF
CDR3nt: TGTGCCAGCTCACCTTCGGGGGACAGGGCCTATGGCTACACCTTC

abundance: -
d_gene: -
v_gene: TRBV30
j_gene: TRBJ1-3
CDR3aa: CAWDGSGGTGNTIYF
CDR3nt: TGTGCCTGGGATGGCTCGGGGGGAACTGGAAACACCATATATTTT

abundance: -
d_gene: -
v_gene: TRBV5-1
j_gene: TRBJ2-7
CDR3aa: CASSLGQNYEQYF
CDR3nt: TGCGCCAGCAGCTTGGGGCAGAACTACGAGCAGTACTTC

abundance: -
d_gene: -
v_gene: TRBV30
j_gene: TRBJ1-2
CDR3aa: CAWSVGDNYGYTF
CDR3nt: TGTGCCTGGAGTGTGGGCGACAACTATGGCTACACCTTC

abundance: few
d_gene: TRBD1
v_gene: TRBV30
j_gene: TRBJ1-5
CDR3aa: CAWGQGSNQPQHF
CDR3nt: TGTGCCTGGGGACAGGGAAGCAATCAGCCCCAGCATTTT

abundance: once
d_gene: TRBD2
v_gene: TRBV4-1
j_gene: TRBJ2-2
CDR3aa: CASSLTSGTGELFF
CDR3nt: TGCGCCAGCAGTCTAACTAGCGGCACCGGGGAGCTGTTTTTT

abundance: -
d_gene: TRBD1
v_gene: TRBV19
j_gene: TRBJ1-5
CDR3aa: CASTYNRGSNQPQHF
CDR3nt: TGTGCCAGTACATACAACAGGGGAAGCAATCAGCCCCAGCATTTT

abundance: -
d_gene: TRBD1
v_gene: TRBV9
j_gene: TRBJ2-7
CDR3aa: CASGTGDYEQYF
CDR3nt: TGTGCCAGTGGGACAGGGGATTACGAGCAGTACTTC

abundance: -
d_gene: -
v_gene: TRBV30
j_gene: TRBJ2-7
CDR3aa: CAWSPRGTEQYF
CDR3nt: TGTGCCTGGAGTCCAAGGGGAACCGAGCAGTACTTC

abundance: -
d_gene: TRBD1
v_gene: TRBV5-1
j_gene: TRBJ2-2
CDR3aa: CASSWDRGPYTGELFF
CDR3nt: TGCGCCAGCAGCTGGGACAGGGGGCCTTACACCGGGGAGCTGTTTTTT

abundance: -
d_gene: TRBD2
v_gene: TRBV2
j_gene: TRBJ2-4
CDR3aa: CASKGVASGVQGGNIQYF
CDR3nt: TGTGCCAGCAAGGGAGTGGCTAGCGGGGTCCAAGGGGGAAACATTCAGTACTTC

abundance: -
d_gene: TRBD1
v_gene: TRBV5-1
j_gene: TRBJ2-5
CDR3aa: CASSGDRGGETQYF
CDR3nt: TGCGCCAGCAGCGGGGACAGGGGAGGCGAGACCCAGTACTTC

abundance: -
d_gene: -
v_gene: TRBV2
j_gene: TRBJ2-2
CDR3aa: CASTLDGGGGTGELFF
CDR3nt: TGTGCCAGCACCCTGGATGGGGGAGGCGGCACCGGGGAGCTGTTTTTT

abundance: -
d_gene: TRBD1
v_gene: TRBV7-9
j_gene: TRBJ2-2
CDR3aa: CASRTIRTGGLTGELFF
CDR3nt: TGTGCCAGCAGGACCATCCGGACAGGGGGTCTGACCGGGGAGCTGTTTTTT

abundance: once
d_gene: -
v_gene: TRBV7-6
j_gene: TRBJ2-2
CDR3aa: CASSSLPTNTGELFF
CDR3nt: TGTGCCAGCAGCTCCCTTCCTACGAACACCGGGGAGCTGTTTTTT

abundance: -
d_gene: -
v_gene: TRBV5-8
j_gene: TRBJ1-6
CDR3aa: CASSLWGTGNSPLHF
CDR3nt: TGTGCCAGCAGCTTGTGGGGGACTGGAAATTCACCCCTCCACTTT

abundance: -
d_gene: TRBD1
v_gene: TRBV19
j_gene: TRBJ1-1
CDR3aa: CASSIPLLTGSNTEAFF
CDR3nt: TGTGCCAGTAGTATACCGCTACTGACAGGGTCGAACACTGAAGCTTTCTTT

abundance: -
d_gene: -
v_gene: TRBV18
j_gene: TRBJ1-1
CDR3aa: CASSHNRDEAFF
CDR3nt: TGTGCCAGCTCACACAACAGAGATGAAGCTTTCTTT

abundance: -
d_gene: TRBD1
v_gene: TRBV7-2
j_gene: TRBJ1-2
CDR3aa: CASSGIPTGADGYTF
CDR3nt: TGTGCCAGCAGCGGAATCCCCACAGGGGCCGATGGCTACACCTTC

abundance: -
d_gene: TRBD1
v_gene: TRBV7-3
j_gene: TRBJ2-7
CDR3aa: CASSLTRGQGYEQYF
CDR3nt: TGTGCCAGCAGCTTAACAAGAGGACAGGGCTACGAGCAGTACTTC

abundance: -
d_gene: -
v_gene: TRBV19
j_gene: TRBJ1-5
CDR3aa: CASMGRYNQPQHF
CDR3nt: TGTGCCAGTATGGGGCGGTACAATCAGCCCCAGCATTTT

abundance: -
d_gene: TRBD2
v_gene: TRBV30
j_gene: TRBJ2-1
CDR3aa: CAWSVKLAGYNEQFF
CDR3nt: TGTGCCTGGAGTGTAAAACTAGCGGGATACAATGAGCAGTTCTTC

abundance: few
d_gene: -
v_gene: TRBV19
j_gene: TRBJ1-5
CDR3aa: CASSPDSYQPQHF
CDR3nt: TGTGCCAGTAGTCCCGACAGTTATCAGCCCCAGCATTTT

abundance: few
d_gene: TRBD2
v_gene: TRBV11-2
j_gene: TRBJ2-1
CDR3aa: CASSPTLAGVRNEQFF
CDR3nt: TGTGCCAGCAGCCCAACTCTAGCGGGAGTCCGCAATGAGCAGTTCTTC

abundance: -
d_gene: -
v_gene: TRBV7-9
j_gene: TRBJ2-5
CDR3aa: CASSLLAGSQETQYF
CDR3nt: TGTGCCAGCAGCTTATTGGCGGGGTCCCAAGAGACCCAGTACTTC

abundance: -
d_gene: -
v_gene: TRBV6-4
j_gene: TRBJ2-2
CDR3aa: CASSDSPGSGELFF
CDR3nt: TGTGCCAGCAGTGACTCGCCGGGATCCGGGGAGCTGTTTTTT

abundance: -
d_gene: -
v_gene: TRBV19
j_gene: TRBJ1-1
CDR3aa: CASSNTAWNTEAFF
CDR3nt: TGTGCCAGTAGTAACACAGCATGGAACACTGAAGCTTTCTTT

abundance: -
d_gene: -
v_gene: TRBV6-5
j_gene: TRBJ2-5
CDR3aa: CASSWGTAGETQYF
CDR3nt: TGTGCCAGCAGTTGGGGGACCGCGGGGGAGACCCAGTACTTC

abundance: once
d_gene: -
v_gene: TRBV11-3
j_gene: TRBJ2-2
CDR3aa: CASSWGLGELFF
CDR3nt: TGTGCCAGCAGCTGGGGCCTCGGGGAGCTGTTTTTT

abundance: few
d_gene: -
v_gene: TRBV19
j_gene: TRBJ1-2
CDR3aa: CASSINSPYGYTF
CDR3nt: TGTGCCAGTAGTATAAACTCACCCTATGGCTACACCTTC

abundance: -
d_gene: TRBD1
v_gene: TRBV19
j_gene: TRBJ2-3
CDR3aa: CASSTRGLGTDTQYF
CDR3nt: TGTGCCAGTAGTACCAGGGGGCTTGGGACAGATACGCAGTATTTT

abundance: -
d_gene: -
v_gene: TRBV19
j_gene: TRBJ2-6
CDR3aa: CASREQTSGANVLTF
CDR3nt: TGTGCCAGTAGGGAACAGACCTCTGGGGCCAACGTCCTGACTTTC

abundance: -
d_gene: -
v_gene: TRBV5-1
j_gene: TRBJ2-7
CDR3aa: CASSLGQAAYEQYF
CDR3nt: TGCGCCAGCAGCTTGGGGCAGGCTGCCTACGAGCAGTACTTC

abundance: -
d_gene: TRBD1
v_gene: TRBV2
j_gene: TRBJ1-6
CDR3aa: CASSPGQGNNSPLHF
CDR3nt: TGTGCCAGCAGTCCGGGACAGGGTAATAATTCACCCCTCCACTTT

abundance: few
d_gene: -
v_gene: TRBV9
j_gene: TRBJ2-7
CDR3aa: CASSVAGSYEQYF
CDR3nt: TGTGCCAGCAGCGTAGCAGGTTCCTACGAGCAGTACTTC

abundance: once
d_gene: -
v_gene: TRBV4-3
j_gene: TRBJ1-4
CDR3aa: CASSPRVAEGRAAGEKLFF
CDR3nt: TGCGCCAGCAGCCCGCGGGTGGCTGAGGGCAGGGCGGCGGGGGAAAAACTGTTTTTT

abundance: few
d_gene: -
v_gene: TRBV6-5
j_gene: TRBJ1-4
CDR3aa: CASSYSLGRTNEKLFF
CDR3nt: TGTGCCAGCAGTTACTCGCTGGGCAGAACTAATGAAAAACTGTTTTTT

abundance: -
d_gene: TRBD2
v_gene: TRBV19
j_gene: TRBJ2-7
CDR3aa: CASSIKAGAYEQYF
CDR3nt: TGTGCCAGTAGTATTAAGGCGGGAGCGTACGAGCAGTACTTC

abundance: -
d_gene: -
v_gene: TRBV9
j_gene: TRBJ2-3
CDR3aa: CASSLLRNTDTQYF
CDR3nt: TGTGCCAGCAGCCTCCTACGAAACACAGATACGCAGTATTTT

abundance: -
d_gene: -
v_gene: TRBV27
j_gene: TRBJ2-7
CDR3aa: CASSLSDSGPYEQYF
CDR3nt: TGTGCCAGCAGTTTATCGGACTCGGGCCCCTACGAGCAGTACTTC

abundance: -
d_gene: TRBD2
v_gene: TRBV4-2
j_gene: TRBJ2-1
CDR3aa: CASSQASGTSTNEQFF
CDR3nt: TGTGCCAGCAGCCAAGCCTCCGGGACTAGCACCAATGAGCAGTTCTTC

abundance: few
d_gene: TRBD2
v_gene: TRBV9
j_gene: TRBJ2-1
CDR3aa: CASSEALTSGGPANEQFF
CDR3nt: TGTGCCAGCAGCGAGGCCCTTACTAGCGGGGGCCCGGCAAATGAGCAGTTCTTC

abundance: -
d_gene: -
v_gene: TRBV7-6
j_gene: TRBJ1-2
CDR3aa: CASSLAPTVAYGYTF
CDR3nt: TGTGCCAGCAGCTTAGCGCCGACAGTGGCCTATGGCTACACCTTC

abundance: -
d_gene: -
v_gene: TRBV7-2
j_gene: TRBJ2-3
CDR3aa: CASSLALRQGAQYF
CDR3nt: TGTGCCAGCAGCTTAGCGCTGAGGCAGGGCGCACAGTATTTT

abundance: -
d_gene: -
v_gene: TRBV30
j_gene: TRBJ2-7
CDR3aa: CAWSVGGTGYEQYF
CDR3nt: TGTGCCTGGAGTGTAGGAGGAACAGGGTACGAGCAGTACTTC

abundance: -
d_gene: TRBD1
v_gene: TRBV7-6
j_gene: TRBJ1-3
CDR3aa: CASSPTGTENTIYF
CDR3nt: TGTGCCAGCAGCCCGACAGGGACCGAAAACACCATATATTTT